One sample yielded the 26 T cell receptor beta chains listed below, sequenced in a study of identical twins. Each CDR3 protein gets one entry after TCRdb re-called the 5' RACE reads with MiXCR. This table holds roughly 720,000 distinct CDR3 sequences, around a sixth found once. These data were also reused for a study on T cells expressing NK-cell markers.

Sequenced sample: PBMCs. The receptors derive from a woman under 30 in good health.

The chain couples TRBV20-1 to TRBJ2-3; TRBD2 aligns across 7 bases. With 6 bases clipped from V and 4 bases from J, the junction kept 13 bases outside the gene matches. The CDR3 loop spans 15 amino acids. Looked up from germline, CDR1 is DFQATT and CDR2 is SNEGSKA (reference sequence). DNA of the CDR3: TGCAGTGCCCCCAGGGTAGGCGGGAGTGCAGATACGCAGTATTTT. This codes for CSAPRVGGSADTQYF.

The sample holds a few counts of this clonotype. The J gene is TRBJ1-1, the V gene TRBV5-1; 7 bases agree with TRBD1. V dropped 0 bases and J dropped 5; count of bases not matched to a gene: 7. There are 15 residues in the CDR3. CDR1 is SGHRS, CDR2 YFSETQ, per germline. In DNA form, the CDR3 reads TGCGCCAGCAGCTTGGAGGGGGCGAGGAATACTGAAGCTTTCTTT. Its translation is CASSLEGARNTEAFF.

The chain carries TRBV3-1 and TRBJ2-7, with D perhaps TRBD2 (5 bases). CDR3 length: 14 residues. Germline CDR1 and CDR2: LGHDT and YNNKEL (reference sequence). Deletions cut 3 bases from V and 0 bases from J, with 9 bases between. As DNA, the CDR3 is TGTGCCAGCAGCCAGCGGGTCCTCTCCTACGAGCAGTACTTC. It translates to CASSQRVLSYEQYF.

This clonotype was counted between two and nine times. As DNA, the CDR3 is TGTGCCAGCAGCCCTCGGGTAGCCAGCAGGAGTGAGCAGTTCTTC. This encodes CASSPRVASRSEQFF. V usage is TRBV5-6 and J usage is TRBJ2-1, with unresolved D. CDR1 and CDR2 (germline): SGHDT, YYEEEE. This CDR3 region has 15 residues. Trimming cost V 4 bases and J 9 bases, with 20 bases left between them.

This chain links TRBV7-9 with TRBJ2-7; 9 bases line up with TRBD2. V was pared by 2 bases and J by 3 bases, with 11 bases of the junction left unmatched. The CDR3 runs to 17 residues. Per germline, CDR1 SEHNR and CDR2 FQNEAQ (reference sequence). The CDR3 DNA reads TGTGCCAGCAGCTTATACCGGAGTAGCGGGAGTTTCTACGAGCAGTACTTC. Translation: CASSLYRSSGSFYEQYF.

This clonotype was detected a few times. This sequence joins TRBV27 and TRBJ2-2; TRBD2 matches at 10 bases. The trim removed 5 bases at V and 7 bases at J, leaving 10 bases unmatched. The germline CDR1 and CDR2 sequences are MNHEY and SMNVEV (reference sequence). This CDR3 spans 16 amino acids. The CDR3 loop reads CASSPDGLAADGELFF. The DNA of the CDR3 is TGTGCCAGCAGTCCCGACGGACTAGCGGCTGACGGGGAGCTGTTTTTT.

This chain links TRBV2 with TRBJ2-3; 8 bases fit TRBD2. Germline trimming cut 7 bases from V and 6 bases from J; bases unmatched to any gene: 9. Germline loops: CDR1 SNHLY, CDR2 FYNNEI. The length of the CDR3 is 14 residues. CDR3 region: CASIRGGGFDTQYF. CDR3 coding DNA: TGTGCCAGCATAAGGGGCGGGGGGTTCGATACGCAGTATTTT. The full variable domain, in which reference TRBV2 and TRBJ2-3 provide the parts outside the CDR3, is EPEVTQTPSHQVTQMGQEVILRCVPISNHLYFYWYRQILGQKVEFLVSFYNNEISEKSEIFDDQFSVERPDGSNFTLKIRSTKLEDSAMYFCASIRGGGFDTQYFGPGTRLTVL.

The CDR3 loop reads CASSLEGPNEQYF. In nucleotides, the CDR3 is TGTGCCAGCAGCTTGGAGGGACCGAACGAGCAGTACTTC. J is TRBJ2-7 and V is TRBV5-5, with D possibly called TRBD1 or TRBD2 (5 bases each). The germline V gene encodes CDR1 SGHKS and CDR2 YYEKEE (reference sequence). The V end was cut by 0 bases, the J end by 5 bases, with 9 bases between. This CDR3 has 13 amino acids.

The sample holds a few counts of this clonotype. The chain joins TRBV29-1 to TRBJ1-2; 9 nucleotides agree with TRBD1. Germline V gene sequence: CDR1 SQVTM, CDR2 ANQGSEA. The CDR3 length is 17 residues. With 1 base clipped from V and 1 base from J, the junction kept 10 bases outside the gene matches. The CDR3 nucleotides are TGCAGCGTTGAAGTGCCCCCCGGGACAGGGCTTAACTATGGCTACACCTTC. Translation gives CSVEVPPGTGLNYGYTF.

The rearrangement uses TRBV6-1 and TRBJ2-7; a possible D gene is TRBD1 (5 bases). V lost 6 bases and J lost 4, with 16 bases in between. Germline CDR1 MNHNS, CDR2 SASEGT. CDR3 length: 14 residues. The CDR3 coding sequence is TGTGCCAGCAGCCCCGACGGCAGGGTTTACGAGCAGTACTTC. Translating gives CASSPDGRVYEQYF.

This chain uses TRBV4-3 with TRBJ2-7; D gene ambiguous. Trimming took 4 bases from V and 6 from J, leaving 19 bases between them. CDR1 LGHNA and CDR2 YSLEER come from the germline V gene. This CDR3 region has 15 residues. CDR3 region: CASSPAVYSFAEQYF. DNA of the CDR3: TGCGCCAGCAGCCCGGCGGTGTATTCGTTTGCCGAGCAGTACTTC.

This clonotype was found a few times. V usage is TRBV4-3 and J usage is TRBJ1-1; 8 positions agree with TRBD1. V was pared by 4 bases and J by 5 bases, with 6 bases of the junction left unmatched. This CDR3 contains 14 residues. Germline-derived CDR1 and CDR2 are LGHNA and YSLEER. CDR3 nucleotides: TGCGCCAGCAGCCTCACCCAGGGGGCGACTGAAGCTTTCTTT. Translating it yields CASSLTQGATEAFF.

This clonotype has a handful of counts. The rearrangement joins TRBV2 to TRBJ2-7, with D possibly being TRBD1 (6 bases). Between the trimmed V and J ends, which lost 10 bases and 6 bases, there was a span of 13 bases. The CDR3 loop spans 11 amino acids. Germline V gene sequence: CDR1 SNHLY, CDR2 FYNNEI. The CDR3 nucleotides are TGTGCCACAGAAGGGGGTATCGAGCAGTACTTC. Amino acids: CATEGGIEQYF.

This clonotype was picked up a small number of times. V is TRBV6-1 and J is TRBJ2-2; 7 bases are a match to TRBD1. The CDR3 runs to 15 residues. Looked up from germline, CDR1 is MNHNS and CDR2 is SASEGT. J was trimmed by 0 bases and V by 7 bases; bases with no gene match: 5. In DNA, the CDR3 is TGTGCCAGCACTATGGGACAGCCGAACACCGGGGAGCTGTTTTTT. Protein sequence: CASTMGQPNTGELFF.

This clonotype has only a few counts. The V and J genes are TRBV5-1 and TRBJ2-2; TRBD2 agrees at 8 bases. V was pared by 1 base and J by 6 bases, with 8 bases of the junction left unmatched. From germline, CDR1 is SGHRS and CDR2 YFSETQ. The CDR3 sequence is 16 residues long. CDR3 DNA: TGCGCCAGCAGCTTGCCCCGCCTAGCGGGCCCCGGGGAGCTGTTTTTT. Translation: CASSLPRLAGPGELFF.

The chain recombines TRBV12-3 or TRBV12-4 with TRBJ2-7; D possibly corresponds to TRBD2 (6 bases). The length of the CDR3 is 14 residues. The V end lost 3 bases, the J end lost 2 bases, and 11 bases lay between the germline ends. DNA of the CDR3: TGTGCCAGCAGTTTTTACGGGGGTACCTACGAGCAGTACTTC. It codes for CASSFYGGTYEQYF.

This clonotype was seen only a few times. The chain combines TRBV24-1 with TRBJ1-2; D remains unclear. Trimming took off 4 bases at V and 8 bases at J, with 13 bases between the two ends. Germline CDR1 reads KGHDR; CDR2 reads SFDVKD. CDR3 length: 13 amino acids. The DNA for the CDR3 is TGTGCCACCAGTGACCACGAGACCAGAGGCTACACCTTC. This translates into CATSDHETRGYTF.

The chain couples TRBV5-1 to TRBJ2-5; TRBD2 aligns across 9 bases. V lost 4 bases and J lost 3; bases outside the gene matches: 13. The CDR3 spans 17 residues. CDR1 is SGHRS and CDR2 is YFSETQ in the germline V gene. DNA of the CDR3: TGCGCCAGCAGCCAAGTTGTTCCTAGCGGGGAAAAAGAGACCCAGTACTTC. Its protein product is CASSQVVPSGEKETQYF.

The table lists this clonotype with many counts. This chain uses TRBV10-3 with TRBJ2-7, with D perhaps TRBD2 (5 bases). CDR1 and CDR2 from the germline V gene are ENHRY and SYGVKD. CDR3 length: 14 amino acids. V was clipped by 2 bases and J by 1 base, with 9 bases between them. CDR3 DNA: TGTGCCATCAGTGAGACTAGTGAATCCTACGAGCAGTACTTC. It translates to CAISETSESYEQYF.

This sequence joins TRBV12-3 or TRBV12-4 and TRBJ2-1; D uncertain. The V and J ends lost 6 bases and 5 bases respectively, with 8 bases between them. The CDR3 runs 12 residues. The CDR3 loop is CASRPPHNEQFF. The CDR3 coding sequence is TGTGCCAGCAGACCCCCCCACAATGAGCAGTTCTTC.

In this sample, this clonotype turned up many times. The CDR3 DNA reads as TGTGCCAGCAGTTCCCGACAGGGCCTCAAAGCTTTCTTT. It yields the protein CASSSRQGLKAFF. The chain has TRBV7-2 and TRBJ1-1, with 7 nucleotides matching TRBD1. CDR3 length: 13 amino acids. Germline V gene sequence: CDR1 SGHTA, CDR2 FQGNSA. V shed 6 bases and J 9 bases; nucleotides not matched to a gene: 10.

This clonotype came up a few times. The genes are TRBV12-3 or TRBV12-4 and TRBJ2-7, with D tentatively TRBD1 (5 bases). CDR3 length: 14 amino acids. V gave up 6 bases and J gave up 0 bases, with 12 bases separating them. The CDR3 DNA reads TGTGCCAGCAGCCTGAAGGGGCTCTCCTACGAGCAGTACTTC. It codes for CASSLKGLSYEQYF.

The chain joins TRBV5-1 to TRBJ2-1; D not certain. The V end lost 4 bases, the J end lost 9 bases, and 23 bases lay between the germline ends. Germline CDR1 and CDR2: SGHRS and YFSETQ. This CDR3 has 16 amino acids. CDR3 sequence: CASSIERATLGGEQFF. The DNA of the CDR3 is TGCGCCAGCAGCATAGAACGTGCGACACTTGGTGGTGAGCAGTTCTTC.

With respect to this clonotype: The junction differs from germline at one of its ends, possibly a read error. The V gene is TRBV18, the J gene TRBJ2-5; D possibly corresponds to TRBD2 (7 bases). CDR1 and CDR2 from the germline V gene are KGHSH and LQKENI. CDR3 length equals 17 residues. The CDR3 region is CASSPRGGGGAQETQYF. CDR3 sequence (DNA): TGTGCCAGCTCGCCACGTGGCGGAGGGGGGGCCCAAGAGACCCAGTACTTC. The whole variable domain, filled in from reference TRBV18 and TRBJ2-5, reads NAGVMQNPRHLVRRRGQEARLRCSPMKGHSHVYWYRQLPEEGLKFMVYLQKENIIDESGMPKERFSAEFPKEGPSILRIQQVVRGDSAAYFCASSPRGGGGAQETQYFGPGTRLLVL.

This clonotype turned up a few times. V gene TRBV12-3 or TRBV12-4 combines with J gene TRBJ1-2; D perhaps matches TRBD1 (5 bases). The V gene lost 2 bases and the J gene lost 6 bases, with 16 bases spanning the gap. The CDR3 length is 15 residues. As DNA, the CDR3 is TGTGCCAGCAGTTTAAGCCCCCTTGGGACTGATGGCTACACCTTC. Protein sequence: CASSLSPLGTDGYTF.

The CDR3 coding sequence is TGCAGTGCTAGACAGTTCTCTGGAAACACCATATATTTT. Protein sequence: CSARQFSGNTIYF. The chain combines TRBV20-1 with TRBJ1-3; no firm D call. In germline, CDR1 is DFQATT, CDR2 SNEGSKA (reference sequence). Trimming cost V 2 bases and J 0 bases, with 5 bases left between them. This CDR3 is 13 amino acids long.